This paragraph covers one T cell receptor beta chain sequence. This clonotype was counted between two and nine times. The target of this receptor is not known. Per-base quality was not reported, and no clone a single base away is much larger than it. This record belongs to a study of blood T cells in healthy people across ages (dated by TCRdb to the mid-2010s). Some background on the complete study: In model experiments, template switching captured roughly one uniquely barcoded TCR beta cDNA molecule for every two T cells. To track age-related changes in TCR beta repertoire diversity, the study relied on deep sequencing normalized with unique cDNA molecular identifiers. Four age groups were formed from the donors: young (average about 15 years), middle-aged (approximately 40), aged (approximately 60) and long-lived (around 82). The study analyzed two additional independent replicas of 1 million unique cDNA reads from the same blood draw for two donors, one aged 18 to 29 and one aged 80 or older. To avoid experimental bias, donors of different ages were distributed randomly across sequencing lanes.

According to the germline V gene, CDR1 reads SNHLY and CDR2 reads FYNNEI. The CDR3, from cysteine to phenylalanine, totals 16 residues. CDR3 DNA is the only sequence kept; it has 48 bases, read in frame from the first base. V lost 4 bases and J lost 4 bases; the stretch between them is 18 bases long. The donors were roughly 39 Caucasian individuals from Russia, aged roughly 6 to 100 years, who were systemically healthy. Each donor gave around 9.8 milliliters of peripheral blood, collected into EDTA-treated Vacutainer tubes. PBMCs were isolated by Ficoll-Paque density-gradient centrifugation, with at least 6 million obtained per sample. Trizol reagent was used to extract total RNA from PBMCs, with at least 5 micrograms per sample. Naive CD45RAhigh/CD27high T cell percentages were measured by flow cytometry on a PBMC aliquot from every donor. The library relied on 5' RACE. Sequencing took place on an Illumina HiSeq 2500. A second PCR of 7 to 11 cycles was performed with a sample-barcoded 5' primer and a J-beta primer mix. A unique molecular identifier was introduced onto each TCR beta cDNA molecule by a template-switch 5' adaptor carrying 12 random nucleotides. Each sample yielded at least 2.5 million CDR3-containing paired-end reads. The Mint cDNA synthesis kit, primed by a TRBC-specific oligonucleotide, was used to synthesize first-strand cDNA from all RNA. All cDNA was treated with uracil-DNA glycosylase and then went through a first 18-cycle PCR with the universal primers M1SS and BC2_uni_R. Under the source paper's analysis protocol: Normalization of each sample was performed by random selection of 1 million high-quality reads, each carrying a distinct molecular identifier. Reads with shared molecular identifiers were discarded instead of being binned into consensus sequences. MiTCR, with a Q25 quality threshold and the strictest error-elimination algorithm, was used for CDR3 identification, clonotype clustering and error correction. Lower-bound total TCR beta diversity was estimated with a nonparametric unseen species model using Euler transformation. TCRdb's own reprocessing of the public reads used fastp at Q25 and MiXCR and kept productive beta chains. Identical CDR3 protein sequences are pooled into one entry, listed with their most common genes and DNA. For this entry, the V and J calls and clone size follow TCRdb and not the study's own pipeline. Within this sample are 800,000 or so distinct CDR3 sequences, with less than 60% of them counted one time only. The ten largest clones represent around 18% of the sample.

Overall study results and their limits: The CMV infection status of donors was not known, potentially confounding age-related changes in expanded clonotypes. Observed TCR beta diversity per million T cells fell roughly linearly with age, and a significant reduction was already apparent by age around 39. Compared with the aged group, the long-lived group had more naive CD4+ T cells, fewer expanded clones and increased TCR diversity, a pattern suggesting age selection. Observed TCR beta diversity correlated strongly with the percentage of naive T cells measured by flow cytometry. Bulk unsorted PBMC profiling prevented conclusive comparison of naive and antigen-experienced compartments. Total diversity estimates from one million sequenced T cells were considered lower bounds and underestimates.

The sequenced sample consisted of blood. The clonotype comes from a man older than 75 in good health. The chain is assembled from TRBV2 and TRBJ2-3; the D gene is perhaps TRBD1, on 8 matching bases. The CDR3 region has the sequence CASSGRTGRGSDTQYF. The DNA sequence is as follows: TGTGCCAGCAGTGGGCGGACAGGGAGGGGGTCAGATACGCAGTATTTT.